The T cell receptor (beta chain) under discussion was sequenced for a study of cytomegalovirus exposure and HLA in healthy donors. In the case of this clone: The same CDR3 arises from other DNA sequences in this sample as well.

The PCR employed 60 Vbeta primers together with 13 Jbeta primers. Libraries were prepared by immunoSEQ multiplex PCR; TCRdb keeps only in-frame clonotypes and omits some of them. The top ten clones hold 1.8% of a sample with approximately 130,000 clones, roughly four fifths of them seen once. The clonotype originates from a female donor in good health and CMV-seropositive. The specimen sequenced was PBMCs.

The CDR3 loop is CASSLAPGQGSYEQYF. The CDR3 region has the DNA TGCGCCAGCAGCTTGGCCCCGGGACAGGGTTCCTACGAGCAGTACTTC. The J gene is TRBJ2-7, the V gene TRBV5-1, with TRBD1 matching over 9 bases. Germline lookup yields CDR1 SGHRS and CDR2 YFSETQ. There are 16 residues in the CDR3. Trimming cost V 0 bases and J 1 base; bases outside gene matches: 5.